The 28 T cell receptor beta chains below were found in one sample sequenced in a study of blood T cell repertoires in COVID-19. This table comes from immunoSEQ multiplex PCR, and its TCRdb copy is limited to in-frame clones, with some not included. The data contain a few hundred thousand clones, around 84% of them singletons. The sample comprised peripheral blood. These receptor sequences come from a woman between 18 and 29 years old with acute or convalescent COVID-19.

This chain joins TRBV7-2 and TRBJ2-5; a weak D match, TRBD2 (5 bases). The V gene lost 1 base and the J gene lost 1 base, with 13 bases spanning the gap. The CDR3 spans 16 residues. CDR1 SGHTA and CDR2 FQGNSA come from the germline V gene. In DNA form, the CDR3 reads TGTGCCAGCAGCTTAGGGCCCGGACTGACCCAAGAGACCCAGTACTTC. It is translated as CASSLGPGLTQETQYF.

The chain carries TRBV5-4 and TRBJ2-7; TRBD1 aligns across 7 bases. The CDR3 sequence is 13 residues long. Germline lookup yields CDR1 SGHNT and CDR2 YYREEE (reference sequence). J gave up 4 bases and V 0 bases, and 1 base lay outside the gene matches. This CDR3 reads CASSLGGQYEQYF. CDR3 sequence (DNA): TGTGCCAGCAGCTTGGGGGGACAGTACGAGCAGTACTTC.

The chain is built from TRBV10-3 and TRBJ2-1; 9 bases align to TRBD1. The CDR3 has 17 amino acids. Germline CDR1 reads ENHRY; CDR2 reads SYGVKD. Trimming removed 4 bases from V and 4 bases from J; junction bases left unmatched: 11. As DNA, the CDR3 is TGTGCCATCAGTGGCCTTTCGGACAGGGGTTTTTACAATGAGCAGTTCTTC. Translating it yields CAISGLSDRGFYNEQFF.

This clone occurred many times. The gene calls are TRBV7-9 and TRBJ2-2; 7 nucleotides agree with TRBD1. The trim removed 4 bases at V and 5 bases at J, leaving 13 bases unmatched. CDR1 is SEHNR, CDR2 FQNEAQ, per germline (reference sequence). The CDR3 consists of 17 residues. CDR3 amino acids: CASSSGDRAKGTGELFF. The CDR3 DNA reads TGTGCCAGCAGCTCCGGCGACAGGGCTAAGGGGACCGGGGAGCTGTTTTTT. Filled out from reference TRBV7-9 and TRBJ2-2, the complete variable domain reads DTGVSQNPRHKITKRGQNVTFRCDPISEHNRLYWYRQTLGQGPEFLTYFQNEAQLEKSRLLSDRFSAERPKGSFSTLEIQRTEQGDSAMYLCASSSGDRAKGTGELFFGEGSRLTVL.

To note about this clone: The identical CDR3 is also encoded by other nucleotide sequences in the sample. The genes are TRBV7-9 and TRBJ1-3, with 9 positions matching TRBD1. V shed 5 bases, J shed 7 bases, and the junction held 6 bases outside the gene matches. Germline V gene sequence: CDR1 SEHNR, CDR2 FQNEAQ (reference sequence). The CDR3 runs 14 residues. CDR3 loop: CASSPGQGFNTIYF. The CDR3 bases are TGTGCCAGCAGCCCTGGACAGGGGTTCAACACCATATATTTT.

The chain joins TRBV9 to TRBJ2-7; 9 bases fit TRBD2. Trimming cost V 4 bases and J 0 bases; bases outside gene matches: 8. The CDR3 sequence is 16 residues long. Per the germline V gene, CDR1 is SGDLS and CDR2 is YYNGEE. The DNA of the CDR3 is TGTGCCAGCAGCTCCCCGACTAGCGGAAGCTCCTACGAGCAGTACTTC. Protein: CASSSPTSGSSYEQYF.

Regarding this clone: Other DNA variants within this sample encode the same CDR3. The chain joins TRBV10-1 to TRBJ2-2, with D unclear. This CDR3 contains 13 residues. Trimming took off 3 bases at V and 5 bases at J, with 7 bases between the two ends. Per germline, CDR1 WNHNN and CDR2 SYGVQD (reference sequence). The CDR3 sequence: CASSDRGTGELFF. CDR3 nucleotide sequence: TGCGCCAGCAGTGACAGAGGAACCGGGGAGCTGTTTTTT.

The CDR3 sequence is CASSLPGALGNIYF. Written as DNA, the CDR3 is TGTGCCAGCAGTTTACCAGGGGCCTTGGGAAACATATATTTT. The chain carries TRBV28 and TRBJ1-3; D perhaps matches TRBD1 (6 bases). This CDR3 is built from 14 residues. V was cut by 2 bases and J by 12 bases, with 17 bases left in between. CDR1 and CDR2 from the germline V gene are MDHEN and SYDVKM.

The chain joins TRBV28 to TRBJ1-3, with TRBD1 matching over 7 bases. Germline V lookup: CDR1 MDHEN, CDR2 SYDVKM. The CDR3 is made up of 14 amino acids. V gave up 5 bases and J gave up 5 bases; unmatched junction bases: 6. DNA of the CDR3: TGTGCCAGCAGTGCCGGGACAGCGAGAAACACCATATATTTT. Encoded protein: CASSAGTARNTIYF.

As concerns this clone: Other DNA variants within this sample encode the same CDR3. The chain recombines TRBV18 with TRBJ1-1; tentative D call: TRBD1 (5 bases). The germline V gene has CDR1 KGHSH and CDR2 LQKENI. Deletions cut 6 bases from V and 3 bases from J, with 14 bases between. The CDR3 consists of 14 residues. The CDR3 coding sequence is TGTGCCAGCTCCCCAAGGCCGGGGGACACTGAAGCTTTCTTT. Protein: CASSPRPGDTEAFF.

This chain connects TRBV7-9 to TRBJ2-1; 8 bases fit TRBD1. Germline V CDR1 and CDR2: SEHNR, FQNEAQ (reference sequence). The CDR3 sequence is 15 residues long. The V and J ends lost 2 bases and 4 bases, in that order; junction bases with no gene match: 4. The CDR3 DNA reads as TGTGCCAGCAGCTTACAGACAGGGGAGTACAATGAGCAGTTCTTC. It codes for CASSLQTGEYNEQFF.

The rearrangement joins TRBV5-1 to TRBJ1-2, with D perhaps TRBD1 (6 bases). The V end lost 0 bases, the J end lost 7 bases, and 13 bases lay between the germline ends. Germline V gene lookup returns CDR1 SGHRS and CDR2 YFSETQ. The CDR3 covers 14 residues. The CDR3 DNA reads as TGCGCCAGCAGCTTGGTTGGGGGCCAGGGTGGCTACACCTTC. Translation gives CASSLVGGQGGYTF.

Comment on this clone: This sample also contains other DNA sequences that code for the same CDR3. The CDR3 sequence is CASSVTGAGNTIYF. CDR3 DNA: TGTGCCAGCAGCGTAACAGGGGCTGGAAACACCATATATTTT. V usage is TRBV9 and J usage is TRBJ1-3; 7 nucleotides align to TRBD1. CDR1 and CDR2 from the germline V gene are SGDLS and YYNGEE. This CDR3 spans 14 amino acids. V lost 1 base and J lost 2; bases outside the gene matches: 0.

This clone was counted a single time. The chain links TRBV24-1 to TRBJ2-5, with a possible D match to TRBD2 (6 bases). Trimming removed 4 bases at V and 5 bases at J, with 19 bases between. The CDR3 runs 16 residues. From germline, CDR1 is KGHDR and CDR2 SFDVKD. CDR3 coding DNA: TGTGCCACCAGTGACCCCGGGACGAGGGCGGGGGAGACCCAGTACTTC. Protein sequence: CATSDPGTRAGETQYF.

This chain links TRBV7-9 with TRBJ1-1; 10 nucleotides match TRBD1. This CDR3 has 13 amino acids. V lost 4 bases, J lost 5 bases, and 1 base stayed unmatched. Germline V lookup: CDR1 SEHNR, CDR2 FQNEAQ (reference sequence). The CDR3 here is CASSSDRGTEAFF. DNA for the CDR3: TGTGCCAGCAGCTCGGACAGGGGGACTGAAGCTTTCTTT.

The CDR3 region has the DNA TGTGCCAGTAGTATCGGCTCCTACGAGCAGTACTTC. Translating gives CASSIGSYEQYF. The chain carries TRBV19 and TRBJ2-7; D call uncertain. CDR1 and CDR2 from the germline V gene are LNHDA and SQIVND (reference sequence). Trimming left V 3 bases short and J 0 bases short, with 3 bases between. This CDR3 is built from 12 residues.

This sequence joins TRBV7-2 and TRBJ1-6, with no clear D. With 4 bases removed from V and 9 bases from J, the gap between germline ends came to 16 bases. CDR1 and CDR2 from the germline V gene are SGHTA and FQGNSA. The CDR3 consists of 15 residues. The CDR3 loop reads CASSSTLMESSPLHF. In DNA form, the CDR3 reads TGTGCCAGCAGCTCCACACTTATGGAGAGTTCACCCCTCCACTTT.

This clone was observed once. This rearrangement joins TRBV5-5 to TRBJ2-3; D not resolved. Germline V gives CDR1 SGHKS, CDR2 YYEKEE (reference sequence). The CDR3 sequence is 17 residues long. V was shortened by 0 bases and J by 2 bases, with 16 bases between the two germline ends. The CDR3 region has the DNA TGTGCCAGCAGCTTGGTCGCGTGGATAGCTAACACAGATACGCAGTATTTT. This codes for CASSLVAWIANTDTQYF.

This clone was counted once. The chain employs TRBV5-1 and TRBJ2-2; TRBD1 matches at 7 bases. V lost 4 bases, J lost 0 bases, and 6 bases stayed unmatched. The CDR3 extends over 16 amino acids. CDR1 and CDR2 (germline): SGHRS, YFSETQ. The CDR3 reads CASSPGTGANTGELFF. The CDR3 coding sequence is TGCGCCAGCAGCCCGGGAACAGGGGCGAACACCGGGGAGCTGTTTTTT.

The sample holds one count of this clone. The rearrangement links TRBV19 to TRBJ1-1, with D uncertain. Trimming left V 3 bases short and J 1 base short, with 12 bases between. CDR3 size: 15 residues. Germline-derived CDR1 and CDR2 are LNHDA and SQIVND (reference sequence). CDR3 protein: CASSIVAGQNTEAFF. As DNA, the CDR3 is TGTGCCAGTAGTATTGTGGCGGGCCAGAACACTGAAGCTTTCTTT.

This clone came up once. The J gene is TRBJ1-1, the V gene TRBV2, with 10 bases matching TRBD1. Per germline, CDR1 SNHLY and CDR2 FYNNEI. Trimming at V came to 6 bases and at J to 3 bases, leaving 4 bases not matched to a gene. The CDR3 contains 14 residues. In DNA form, the CDR3 reads TGTGCCAGCAGCCTGACAGGGGGCTACACTGAAGCTTTCTTT. It codes for CASSLTGGYTEAFF.

The CDR3 is CASSSQLAGGPSSYEQYF. CDR3 nucleotide sequence: TGCGCCAGCAGCTCCCAACTAGCGGGAGGGCCTAGCTCCTACGAGCAGTACTTC. J is TRBJ2-7 and V is TRBV5-1; TRBD2 matches at 13 bases. The germline V gene encodes CDR1 SGHRS and CDR2 YFSETQ. The J segment lost 0 bases and the V segment lost 3 bases, leaving 9 bases of the junction unmatched. The CDR3 runs to 18 residues.

The DNA for the CDR3 is TGTGCCAGCAGCCAATCTACTCCAGGCTACACCTTC. Translated, it gives CASSQSTPGYTF. This sequence joins TRBV6-5 and TRBJ1-2, with D hard to call. With 6 bases removed from V and 8 bases from J, the gap between germline ends came to 13 bases. CDR3 length: 12 residues. Germline CDR1 MNHEY, CDR2 SVGAGI.

The rearrangement uses TRBV6-1 and TRBJ1-4; 10 nucleotides line up with TRBD1. With V trimmed by 4 bases and J by 10 bases, 15 bases remained unmatched. Germline values: CDR1 MNHNS, CDR2 SASEGT. The CDR3 is made up of 17 amino acids. The CDR3 DNA is TGTGCCAGCAGTGCAGACCTCCCGGGACAGGGGTTTGGAAAACTGTTTTTT. It yields the protein CASSADLPGQGFGKLFF.

J is TRBJ2-3 and V is TRBV2, with D possibly TRBD1 on 5 matching bases. The V and J ends lost 6 bases and 5 bases respectively, with 12 bases between them. Germline V gene data show CDR1 as SNHLY and CDR2 as FYNNEI. This CDR3 spans 13 amino acids. The CDR3 loop reads CASRARVGDTQYF. Here the CDR3 DNA reads TGTGCCAGCAGGGCCAGGGTCGGAGATACGCAGTATTTT.

The chain carries TRBV7-8 and TRBJ1-1, with TRBD1 as a possible D gene (5 bases). The CDR3 extends over 13 amino acids. V was pared by 5 bases and J by 11 bases, with 18 bases between. The germline CDR1 and CDR2 sequences are SGHVS and FQNEAQ. Here the CDR3 reads CASSPDSKRDAFF. The CDR3 nucleotides read TGTGCCAGCAGCCCTGACAGTAAACGTGACGCTTTCTTT.

This chain uses TRBV5-1 with TRBJ2-3; TRBD1 might be the D (5 bases). Germline V lookup: CDR1 SGHRS, CDR2 YFSETQ. The CDR3 runs 14 residues. V was clipped by 4 bases and J by 0 bases, with 9 bases between them. The CDR3 loop reads CASSGATSTDTQYF. CDR3 DNA: TGCGCCAGCAGCGGGGCAACTAGCACAGATACGCAGTATTTT.

CDR3 DNA: TGCGCCAGCAGCTCCGGGGGGGCGGCTGGGGAGCTGTTTTTT. Residues: CASSSGGAAGELFF. The chain has TRBV5-1 and TRBJ2-2, with 8 positions matching TRBD2. Germline V gives CDR1 SGHRS, CDR2 YFSETQ. The CDR3 totals 14 residues. J gave up 8 bases and V 3 bases, and 6 bases lay outside the gene matches.